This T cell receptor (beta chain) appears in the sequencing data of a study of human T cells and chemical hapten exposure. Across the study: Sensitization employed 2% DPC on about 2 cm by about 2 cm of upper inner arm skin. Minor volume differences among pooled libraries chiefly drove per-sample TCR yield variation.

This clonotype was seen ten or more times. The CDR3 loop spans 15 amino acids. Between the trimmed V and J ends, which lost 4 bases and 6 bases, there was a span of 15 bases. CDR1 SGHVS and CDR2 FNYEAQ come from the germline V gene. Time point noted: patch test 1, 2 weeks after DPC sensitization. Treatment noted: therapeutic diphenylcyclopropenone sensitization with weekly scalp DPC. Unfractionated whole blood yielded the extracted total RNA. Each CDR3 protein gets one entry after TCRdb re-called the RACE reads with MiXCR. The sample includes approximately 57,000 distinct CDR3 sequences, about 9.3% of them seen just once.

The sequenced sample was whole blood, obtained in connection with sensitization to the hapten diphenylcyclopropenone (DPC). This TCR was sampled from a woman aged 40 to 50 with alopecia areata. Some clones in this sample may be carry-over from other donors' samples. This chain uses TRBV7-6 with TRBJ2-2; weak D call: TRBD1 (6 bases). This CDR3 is CASSSDLQGSGELFF. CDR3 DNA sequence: TGTGCCAGCAGCTCTGACTTACAGGGATCCGGGGAGCTGTTTTTT.